This T cell receptor beta chain appears in the sequencing data of a study of blood T cell repertoires in COVID-19. Study details: The origin of the acute and convalescent COVID-19 samples was the United States, Italy and Spain.

J gave up 0 bases and V 0 bases, and 0 bases lay outside the gene matches. The CDR3 has 15 amino acids. Germline values: CDR1 SGHRS, CDR2 YFSETQ. Details on this clone: Additional DNA sequences in this sample encode the identical CDR3.

Original methodology: By means of reference gene primer amplification, nucleated cell counts were estimated. This table comes from immunoSEQ multiplex PCR, and its TCRdb copy is limited to in-frame clones, with some not included. V and J calls and clone size come straight from that table; D and trimming were deduced from the DNA. This table has 350,000 to 400,000 clones, about 89% appearing once. Participants spanned ages about 18 to 100 years and resided in roughly 22 US areas. Sequencing was carried out using PBMCs or T cells enriched from blood (not recorded which). The chain joins TRBV5-1 to TRBJ2-1; 7 bases fit TRBD2. The receptor comes from a middle-aged man in a cohort exposed to, infected with or recovered from COVID-19 (not recorded which). CDR3 loop: CASSLGGSSYNEQFF. CDR3 bases: TGCGCCAGCAGCTTGGGCGGGAGCTCCTACAATGAGCAGTTCTTC.